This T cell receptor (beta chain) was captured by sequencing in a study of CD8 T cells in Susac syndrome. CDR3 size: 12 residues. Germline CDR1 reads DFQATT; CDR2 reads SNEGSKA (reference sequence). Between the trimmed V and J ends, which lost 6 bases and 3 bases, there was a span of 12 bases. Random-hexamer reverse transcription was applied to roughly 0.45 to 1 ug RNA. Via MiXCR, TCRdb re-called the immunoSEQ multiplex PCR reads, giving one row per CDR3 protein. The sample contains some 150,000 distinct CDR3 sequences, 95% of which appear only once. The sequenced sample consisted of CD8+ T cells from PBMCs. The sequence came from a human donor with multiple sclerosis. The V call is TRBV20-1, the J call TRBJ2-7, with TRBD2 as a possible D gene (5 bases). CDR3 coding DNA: TGCAGTGCCAGCGAGGGATACTACGAGCAGTACTTC. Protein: CSASEGYYEQYF.